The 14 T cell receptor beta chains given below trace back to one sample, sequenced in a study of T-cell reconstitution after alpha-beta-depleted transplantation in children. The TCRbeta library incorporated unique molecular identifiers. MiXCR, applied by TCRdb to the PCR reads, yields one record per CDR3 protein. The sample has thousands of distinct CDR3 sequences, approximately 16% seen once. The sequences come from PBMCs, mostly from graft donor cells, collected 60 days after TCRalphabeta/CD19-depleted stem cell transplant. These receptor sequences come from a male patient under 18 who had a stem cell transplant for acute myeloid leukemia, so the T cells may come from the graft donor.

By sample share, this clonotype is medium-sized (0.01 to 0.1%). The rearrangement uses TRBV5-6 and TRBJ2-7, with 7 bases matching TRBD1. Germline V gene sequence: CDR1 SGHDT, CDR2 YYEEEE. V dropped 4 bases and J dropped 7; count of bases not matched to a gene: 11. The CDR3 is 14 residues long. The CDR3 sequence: CASSPLDRMGEQYF. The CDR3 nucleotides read TGTGCCAGCAGCCCCCTGGACAGGATGGGGGAGCAGTACTTC.

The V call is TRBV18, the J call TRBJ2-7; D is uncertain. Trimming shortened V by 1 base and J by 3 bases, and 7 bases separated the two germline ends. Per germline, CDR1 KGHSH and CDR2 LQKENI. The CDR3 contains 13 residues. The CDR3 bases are TGTGCCAGCTCACCACAGGCCAGCTACGAGCAGTACTTC. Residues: CASSPQASYEQYF.

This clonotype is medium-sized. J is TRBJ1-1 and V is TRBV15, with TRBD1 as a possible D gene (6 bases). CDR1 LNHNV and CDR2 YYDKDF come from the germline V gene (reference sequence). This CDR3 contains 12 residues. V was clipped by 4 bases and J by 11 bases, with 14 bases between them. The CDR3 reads CATSILTGSAFF. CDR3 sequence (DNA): TGTGCCACCAGCATACTGACAGGCAGCGCTTTCTTT.

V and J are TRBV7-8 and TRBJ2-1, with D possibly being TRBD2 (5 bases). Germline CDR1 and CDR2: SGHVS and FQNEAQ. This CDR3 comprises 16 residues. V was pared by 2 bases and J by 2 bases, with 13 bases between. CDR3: CASSLRESFPYNEQFF. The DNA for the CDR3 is TGTGCCAGCAGCTTAAGGGAGAGCTTTCCCTACAATGAGCAGTTCTTC.

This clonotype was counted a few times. CDR3 region: CASSFRGGSYNEQFF. CDR3 nucleotide sequence: TGCGCCAGCAGCTTCAGGGGGGGCTCCTACAATGAGCAGTTCTTC. The chain has TRBV5-1 and TRBJ2-1; D is tentatively TRBD1 or TRBD2 (7 bases each). V shed 2 bases and J shed 0 bases, with 9 bases lying between them. Germline V gene lookup returns CDR1 SGHRS and CDR2 YFSETQ. The CDR3 is made up of 15 amino acids.

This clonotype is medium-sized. Here the CDR3 DNA reads TGTGCCAGCAGCGAAATCACAGGGGCCCAAGAGACCCAGTACTTC. Protein sequence: CASSEITGAQETQYF. The chain carries TRBV7-9 and TRBJ2-5, with 7 positions matching TRBD1. Germline lookup yields CDR1 SEHNR and CDR2 FQNEAQ (reference sequence). After removal of 5 bases from V and 1 base from J, the junction contained 7 bases not matched to a gene. CDR3 length: 15 residues. The whole variable domain, remainder taken from reference TRBV7-9 and TRBJ2-5, is DTGVSQNPRHKITKRGQNVTFRCDPISEHNRLYWYRQTLGQGPEFLTYFQNEAQLEKSRLLSDRFSAERPKGSFSTLEIQRTEQGDSAMYLCASSEITGAQETQYFGPGTRLLVL.

In DNA, the CDR3 is TGCGCCAGCAGCACACTAGCGGGGGGCCAAGAGACCCAGTACTTC. Its translation is CASSTLAGGQETQYF. This chain connects TRBV5-1 to TRBJ2-5; 12 bases align to TRBD2. V was clipped by 4 bases and J by 1 base; unmatched bases: 2. Germline CDR1 reads SGHRS; CDR2 reads YFSETQ. The CDR3 runs 15 residues.

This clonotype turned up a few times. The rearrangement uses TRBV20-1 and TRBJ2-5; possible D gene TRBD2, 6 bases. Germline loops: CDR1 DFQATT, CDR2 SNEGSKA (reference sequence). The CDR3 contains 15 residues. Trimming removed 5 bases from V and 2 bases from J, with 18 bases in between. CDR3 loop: CSARYGTRLQETQYF. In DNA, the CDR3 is TGCAGTGCTCGCTACGGGACTCGCCTGCAAGAGACCCAGTACTTC.

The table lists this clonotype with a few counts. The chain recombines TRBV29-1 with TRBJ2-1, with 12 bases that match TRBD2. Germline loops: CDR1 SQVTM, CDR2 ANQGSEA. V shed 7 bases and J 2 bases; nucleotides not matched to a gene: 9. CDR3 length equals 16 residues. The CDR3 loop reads CSATSGLAGTYNEQFF. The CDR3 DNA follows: TGCAGCGCAACCTCAGGACTAGCGGGGACCTACAATGAGCAGTTCTTC.

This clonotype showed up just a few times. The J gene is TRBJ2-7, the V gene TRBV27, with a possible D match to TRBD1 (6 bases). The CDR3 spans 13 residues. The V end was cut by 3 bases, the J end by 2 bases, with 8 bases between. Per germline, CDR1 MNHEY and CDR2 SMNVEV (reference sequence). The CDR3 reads CASSFRGTYEQYF. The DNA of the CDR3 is TGTGCCAGCAGTTTCAGGGGTACCTACGAGCAGTACTTC.

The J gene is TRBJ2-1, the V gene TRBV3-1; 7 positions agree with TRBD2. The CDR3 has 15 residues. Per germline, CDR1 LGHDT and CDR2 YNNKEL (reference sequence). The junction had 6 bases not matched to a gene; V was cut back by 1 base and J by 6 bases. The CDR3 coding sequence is TGTGCCAGCAGCCAAGTGGCGGGAGTTCGCAATGAGCAGTTCTTC. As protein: CASSQVAGVRNEQFF.

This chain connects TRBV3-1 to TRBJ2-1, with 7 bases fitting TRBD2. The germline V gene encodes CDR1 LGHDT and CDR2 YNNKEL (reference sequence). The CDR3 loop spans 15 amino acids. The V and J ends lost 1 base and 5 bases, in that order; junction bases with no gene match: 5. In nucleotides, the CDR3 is TGTGCCAGCAGCCAAGTAGCTAGCGGAAACAATGAGCAGTTCTTC. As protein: CASSQVASGNNEQFF.

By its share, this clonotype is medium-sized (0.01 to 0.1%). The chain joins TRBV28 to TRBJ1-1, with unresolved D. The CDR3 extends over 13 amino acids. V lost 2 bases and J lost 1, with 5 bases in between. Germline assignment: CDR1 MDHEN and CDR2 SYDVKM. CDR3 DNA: TGTGCCAGCAGTTTAGGACGGAACACTGAAGCTTTCTTT. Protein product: CASSLGRNTEAFF. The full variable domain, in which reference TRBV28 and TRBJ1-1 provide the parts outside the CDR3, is DVKVTQSSRYLVKRTGEKVFLECVQDMDHENMFWYRQDPGLGLRLIYFSYDVKMKEKGDIPEGYSVSREKKERFSLILESASTNQTSMYLCASSLGRNTEAFFGQGTRLTVV.

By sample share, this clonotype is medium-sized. The CDR3, as DNA: TGTGCCATCACCAAGGACAGACCCATGAACACTGAAGCTTTCTTT. As protein: CAITKDRPMNTEAFF. This chain uses TRBV10-3 with TRBJ1-1; maybe TRBD1 (6 bases). This CDR3 contains 15 residues. CDR1 and CDR2 from the germline V gene are ENHRY and SYGVKD. The V gene lost 7 bases and the J gene lost 0 bases, with 15 bases spanning the gap.